A selection of T cell receptor beta chains follows, all from one sample in a study of blood T cell repertoires in COVID-19. Using immunoSEQ multiplex PCR, the repertoire was profiled, and TCRdb retains in-frame clones only, with some absent. In the table there are roughly 130,000 clones, 65% to 80% of which are singletons. What was sequenced was peripheral blood. The origin of the receptors is a man aged 45-65 years with acute or convalescent COVID-19. Both conserved end residues are part of each CDR3. D genes are given only for firm matches. Some rows mark clone size as missing; the rest say once, few, many or name a class of expanded clone.

D gene | CDR3 length | J gene | V gene | clone size | CDR3 DNA | CDR3 protein
NA | 16 | TRBJ1-1 | TRBV18 | NA | TGTGCCAGCTCACCACACTCCGGGACATTGAACACTGAAGCTTTCTTT | CASSPHSGTLNTEAFF
NA | 14 | TRBJ1-1 | TRBV10-2 | NA | TGCGCCAGCAGCGTAACAGGGACCAACACTGAAGCTTTCTTT | CASSVTGTNTEAFF
TRBD1 | 18 | TRBJ1-5 | TRBV15 | NA | TGTGCCACCAGCAGAGGGTCTAATACAGGGGAAGGCAATCAGCCCCAGCATTTT | CATSRGSNTGEGNQPQHF
TRBD1 | 15 | TRBJ2-7 | TRBV5-4 | once | TGTGCCAGCAGCAAAGACCAGGACAGGGGGCGAGAGCAGTACTTC | CASSKDQDRGREQYF
NA | 13 | TRBJ1-1 | TRBV19 | NA | TGTGCCAGTAGTTCGATGCGGGGTACTGAAGCTTTCTTT | CASSSMRGTEAFF
NA | 12 | TRBJ1-1 | TRBV25-1 | once | TGTGCCAGCATTGCGGATTCCACTGAAGCTTTCTTT | CASIADSTEAFF
NA | 16 | TRBJ1-3 | TRBV30 | few | TGTGCCTGGCACACCCCGGGACTCTCACCTGGAAACACCATATATTTT | CAWHTPGLSPGNTIYF
TRBD1 | 16 | TRBJ2-2 | TRBV3-1/TRBV3-2 | NA | TGTGCCAGCAGCCTCGCAGGGGGCGCGAACACCGGGGAGCTGTTTTTT | CASSLAGGANTGELFF
NA | 15 | TRBJ1-5 | TRBV4-1 | NA | TGCGCCAGCAGCCAAGTTTCACCTCGGTCTCAGCCCCAGCATTTT | CASSQVSPRSQPQHF
NA | 16 | TRBJ1-4 | TRBV19 | NA | TGTGCCAGTAGTACCCCTGCGGGAGCAACTAATGAAAAACTGTTTTTT | CASSTPAGATNEKLFF
NA | 14 | TRBJ1-1 | TRBV20-1 | NA | TGCAGTGCTAGTAGGCCGGAGACCAACACTGAAGCTTTCTTT | CSASRPETNTEAFF
TRBD1 | 15 | TRBJ1-6 | TRBV25-1 | NA | TGTGCCAGCAGTGACGGGACAGGGTCTCTTTCACCCCTCCACTTT | CASSDGTGSLSPLHF
NA | 15 | TRBJ1-6 | TRBV6-4 | NA | TGTGCCAGCAGGGAGGACAGTCACGAAGGTTCACCCCTCCACTTT | CASREDSHEGSPLHF
TRBD1 | 16 | TRBJ2-3 | TRBV5-5 | NA | TGTGCCAGCAGCTTGGGGGCGGGACAGGGCTCAAATACGCAGTATTTT | CASSLGAGQGSNTQYF
NA | 15 | TRBJ2-2 | TRBV5-1 | NA | TGCGCCAGCACCCCGAGTCCGCCGAACACCGGGGAGCTGTTTTTT | CASTPSPPNTGELFF
NA | 15 | TRBJ2-5 | TRBV30 | once | TGTGCCTGGAGTGTTTCGGGGGTGATATCGGAGACCCAGTACTTC | CAWSVSGVISETQYF
TRBD1 | 17 | TRBJ1-6 | TRBV5-4 | NA | TGTGCCAGCCAACTAGGCCCCGTGGGACAGGGTAATTCACCCCTCCACTTT | CASQLGPVGQGNSPLHF
TRBD1 | 13 | TRBJ2-3 | TRBV29-1 | once | TGCAGCGTTGAAGTAGGGGGCGGGGATACGCAGTATTTT | CSVEVGGGDTQYF
TRBD1 | 15 | TRBJ1-3 | TRBV6-5 | NA | TGTGCCAGCAGCCCGACAGGGCCCTCTGGAAACACCATATATTTT | CASSPTGPSGNTIYF
TRBD2 | 18 | TRBJ2-5 | TRBV24-1 | NA | TGTGCCACCAGTGGAGTCCCCACAGGGACTAGCGGACAAGAGACCCAGTACTTC | CATSGVPTGTSGQETQYF
NA | 16 | TRBJ1-3 | TRBV7-8 | NA | TGTGCCAGCAGCGTGGGGCCCCCCGGGTCTGGAAACACCATATATTTT | CASSVGPPGSGNTIYF
TRBD1 | 15 | TRBJ1-1 | TRBV5-1 | NA | TGCGCCAGCAGCTTGGGAGCAGGGGGCAACACTGAAGCTTTCTTT | CASSLGAGGNTEAFF
NA | 14 | TRBJ2-1 | TRBV7-2 | NA | TGTGCCAGCAGCCCTGGACAGCCATACAATGAGCAGTTCTTC | CASSPGQPYNEQFF
TRBD1 | 14 | TRBJ1-5 | TRBV29-1 | NA | TGCAGCGTCCTTGTGGGGACAGAAAATCAGCCCCAGCATTTT | CSVLVGTENQPQHF
TRBD1 | 15 | TRBJ1-6 | TRBV7-8 | NA | TGTGCCAGCATCCCGGACAGGGACTATAATTCACCCCTCCACTTT | CASIPDRDYNSPLHF
NA | 12 | TRBJ2-7 | TRBV27 | NA | TGTGCCAGCAGTCCCACAGCCTACGAGCAATACTTC | CASSPTAYEQYF
NA | 13 | TRBJ2-3 | TRBV27 | NA | TGTGCCAGCAGTTTATCCGGCACAGATACGCAGTATTTT | CASSLSGTDTQYF
TRBD1 | 16 | TRBJ1-2 | TRBV5-1 | NA | TGCGCCAGCAGCTTGGAGCCCGGTGTACAGGGGGGCGGCTACACCTTC | CASSLEPGVQGGGYTF
TRBD1 | 16 | TRBJ2-2 | TRBV5-1 | once | TGCGCCAGCAGCTTAACGACAGGGTTGGAGGCCGGGGAGCTGTTTTTT | CASSLTTGLEAGELFF
TRBD2 | 15 | TRBJ2-3 | TRBV6-5 | NA | TGTGCCAGCAGGGAGGGCGGGGGGCCCACAGATACGCAGTATTTT | CASREGGGPTDTQYF
NA | 15 | TRBJ1-1 | TRBV3-1/TRBV3-2 | NA | TGTGCCAGCAGGCACACCACCTCGGACAGCCGTGAAGCTTTCTTT | CASRHTTSDSREAFF
NA | 15 | TRBJ1-2 | TRBV6-5 | NA | TGTGCCAGCAGTATGAACCAGGGGTCTGGCTATGGCTACACCTTC | CASSMNQGSGYGYTF
NA | 16 | TRBJ2-1 | TRBV9 | NA | TGTGCCAGCAGCAAAAGTCCCTCGAGCTCCTACAATGAGCAGTTCTTC | CASSKSPSSSYNEQFF
TRBD1 | 18 | TRBJ2-6 | TRBV19 | NA | TGTGCCAGTAGTATAGCGGGGACAGGGGTCTCTGGGGCCAACGTCCTGACTTTC | CASSIAGTGVSGANVLTF
TRBD1 | 14 | TRBJ1-5 | TRBV7-6 | NA | TGTGCCAGCAGCCCCGGGACAGGAGCCCAGCCCCAGCATTTT | CASSPGTGAQPQHF
TRBD1 | 15 | TRBJ1-2 | TRBV7-8 | NA | TGTGCCAGCAGCTCCCGGACAGGGAGCCGCTATGGCTACACCTTC | CASSSRTGSRYGYTF
TRBD2 | 17 | TRBJ2-1 | TRBV14 | NA | TGTGCCAGCAGCCCGCTGACTAGCGGGGGAACAGGGGGTGAGCAGTTCTTC | CASSPLTSGGTGGEQFF
NA | 13 | TRBJ1-1 | TRBV29-1 | NA | TGCAGCGTTTTCACTGACAAAGACACTGAAGCTTTCTTT | CSVFTDKDTEAFF
NA | 14 | TRBJ2-3 | TRBV18 | NA | TGTGCCAGCTCACCAGGGCCGGCCACAGATACGCAGTATTTT | CASSPGPATDTQYF
NA | 13 | TRBJ2-3 | TRBV5-1 | NA | TGCGCCAGCACCTTAGGGGGCACAGATACGCAGTATTTT | CASTLGGTDTQYF
TRBD1 | 17 | TRBJ2-3 | TRBV7-9 | NA | TGTGCCGGCAGCTTACGTGAGACAGGGGTGGGCACAGATACGCAGTATTTT | CAGSLRETGVGTDTQYF
TRBD1 | 12 | TRBJ1-1 | TRBV10-2 | few | TGCGCCAGCAGTGGCCGGGACAGGGGAGCTTTCTTT | CASSGRDRGAFF
TRBD1 | 19 | TRBJ1-1 | TRBV6-1 | NA | TGTGCCAGCAGTGAAGGACTTGACAGGGCTGAATTAGGGGTCACTGAAGCTTTCTTT | CASSEGLDRAELGVTEAFF
NA | 12 | TRBJ1-1 | TRBV12-3/TRBV12-4 | NA | TGTGCCAGCAGTGCTACAGAGTTCTTAGCTTTCTTT | CASSATEFLAFF